This is a list of T cell receptor beta chains from one sample in a study of cytomegalovirus exposure and HLA in healthy donors. Assay used: immunoSEQ multiplex PCR; TCRdb lists only in-frame clones, some missing. The data show approximately 160,000 clones, approximately 73% seen once. Sequenced material: PBMCs. Source of these receptors: a man aged 50 or older in good health and CMV-seronegative. Both conserved end residues are part of each CDR3. A D gene is named only where the DNA matches it firmly. Clone sizes are given selectively: once, few, many, or a class where the clone is expanded.

>TRBD1|TRBJ2-4|few|TRBV5-1|17
CASSLQGPTDPENIQYF
TGCGCCAGCAGCTTACAGGGGCCGACAGACCCCGAGAACATTCAGTACTTC
>.|TRBJ2-6|few|TRBV21-1|18
CASSKSSGLPSGANVLTF
TGTGCCAGCAGCAAATCTTCAGGGCTCCCCTCTGGGGCCAACGTCCTGACTTTC
>.|TRBJ2-1|.|TRBV28|14
CATLPGHPYNEQFF
TGTGCCACCCTACCGGGACACCCGTACAATGAGCAGTTCTTC
>.|TRBJ2-7|few|TRBV11-2|13
CASTLNRVAEQYF
TGTGCCAGCACCTTGAACAGGGTTGCCGAGCAGTACTTC
>.|TRBJ1-6|.|TRBV6-1|12
CASTRGDSPLHF
TGTGCCAGCACCAGGGGTGATTCACCCCTCCACTTT
>TRBD1|TRBJ2-1|.|TRBV5-1|15
CASGPGTGHFNEQFF
TGCGCCAGCGGGCCCGGGACAGGGCACTTCAATGAGCAGTTCTTC
>.|TRBJ1-3|.|TRBV6-6|14
CASSYGGTGNTIYF
TGTGCCAGCAGTTACGGAGGGACTGGAAACACCATATATTTT
>.|TRBJ1-5|.|TRBV19|14
CASSPSRDSIPQHF
TGTGCCAGTAGCCCTTCCCGGGACTCAATCCCCCAGCATTTT
>.|TRBJ2-2|few|TRBV27|15
CASTTAGASTGELFF
TGTGCCAGCACCACGGCGGGGGCAAGCACCGGGGAGCTGTTTTTT
>.|TRBJ2-7|.|TRBV5-1|16
CASSLDTGFPRYEQYF
TGCGCCAGCAGCTTGGATACGGGGTTTCCTCGCTACGAGCAGTACTTC
>.|TRBJ1-2|once|TRBV27|14
CASSLEPETNGYTF
TGTGCCAGCAGTTTAGAACCCGAAACTAATGGCTACACCTTC